Given below is one T cell receptor beta chain in context. The data derive from a study of T cell changes during pregnancy in multiple sclerosis. Clones were sequenced by immunoSEQ multiplex PCR, and TCRdb holds only the in-frame ones, with some missing. The profile shows some 64,000 clones, about nine tenths of them singletons. The CDR3 has 15 residues. With 5 bases removed from V and 6 bases from J, the gap between germline ends came to 19 bases. Germline V gene data show CDR1 as LNHDA and CDR2 as SQIVND (reference sequence). This chain uses TRBV19 with TRBJ1-1, with D possibly matching TRBD1 (6 bases). This sample comprised peripheral blood, obtained in the first trimester of pregnancy. The TCR comes from a female donor with multiple sclerosis, enrolled in a pregnancy study. The CDR3 sequence is CASSVLTGGMPEAFF. The DNA of the CDR3 is TGTGCCAGTAGTGTGCTGACAGGAGGTATGCCTGAAGCTTTCTTT.